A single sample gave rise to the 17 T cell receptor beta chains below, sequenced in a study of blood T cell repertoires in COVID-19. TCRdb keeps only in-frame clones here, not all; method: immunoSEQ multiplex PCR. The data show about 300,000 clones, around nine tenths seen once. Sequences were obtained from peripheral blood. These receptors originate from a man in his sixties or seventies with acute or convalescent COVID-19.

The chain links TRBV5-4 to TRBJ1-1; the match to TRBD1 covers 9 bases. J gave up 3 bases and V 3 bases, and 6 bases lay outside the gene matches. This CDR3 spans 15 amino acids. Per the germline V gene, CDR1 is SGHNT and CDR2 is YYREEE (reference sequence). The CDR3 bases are TGTGCCAGCAGCTACCAGACAGGGGGGGACACTGAAGCTTTCTTT. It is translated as CASSYQTGGDTEAFF.

In DNA form, the CDR3 reads TGCAGTGCTAGTGCCTTAGGGGCGCGGTACGAGCAGTACTTC. This codes for CSASALGARYEQYF. This sequence joins TRBV20-1 and TRBJ2-7; D might be TRBD1 (5 bases). The V gene's germline CDR1 is DFQATT and CDR2 SNEGSKA (reference sequence). The ends were cut back, 3 bases at V and 4 bases at J, with 16 bases in the middle. There are 14 residues in the CDR3.

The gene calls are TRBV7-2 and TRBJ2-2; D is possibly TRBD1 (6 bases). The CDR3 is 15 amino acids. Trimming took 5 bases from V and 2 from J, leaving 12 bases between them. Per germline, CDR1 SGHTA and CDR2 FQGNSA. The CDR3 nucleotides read TGTGCCAGCAGCCCCTGGACAGCTAACACCGGGGAGCTGTTTTTT. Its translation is CASSPWTANTGELFF.

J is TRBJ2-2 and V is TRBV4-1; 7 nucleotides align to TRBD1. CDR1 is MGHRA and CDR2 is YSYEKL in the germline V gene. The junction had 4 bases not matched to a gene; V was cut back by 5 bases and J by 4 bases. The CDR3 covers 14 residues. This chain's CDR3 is CASSSGQITGELFF. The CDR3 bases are TGCGCCAGCAGCTCGGGACAGATCACCGGGGAGCTGTTTTTT.

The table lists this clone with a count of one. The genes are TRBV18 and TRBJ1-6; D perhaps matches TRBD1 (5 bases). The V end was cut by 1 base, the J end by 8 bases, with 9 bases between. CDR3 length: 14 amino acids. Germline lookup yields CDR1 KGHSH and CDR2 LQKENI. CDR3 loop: CASSPLGGDSPLHF. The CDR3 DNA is TGTGCCAGCTCACCACTGGGAGGGGATTCACCCCTCCACTTT.

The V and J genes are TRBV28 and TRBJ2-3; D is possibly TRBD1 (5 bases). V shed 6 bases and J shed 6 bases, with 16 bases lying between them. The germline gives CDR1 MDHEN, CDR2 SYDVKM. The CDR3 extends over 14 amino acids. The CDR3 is CASSRNLRGDTQYF. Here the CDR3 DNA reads TGTGCCAGCAGCCGGAACCTTAGGGGCGATACGCAGTATTTT. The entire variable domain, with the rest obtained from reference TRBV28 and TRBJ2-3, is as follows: DVKVTQSSRYLVKRTGEKVFLECVQDMDHENMFWYRQDPGLGLRLIYFSYDVKMKEKGDIPEGYSVSREKKERFSLILESASTNQTSMYLCASSRNLRGDTQYFGPGTRLTVL.

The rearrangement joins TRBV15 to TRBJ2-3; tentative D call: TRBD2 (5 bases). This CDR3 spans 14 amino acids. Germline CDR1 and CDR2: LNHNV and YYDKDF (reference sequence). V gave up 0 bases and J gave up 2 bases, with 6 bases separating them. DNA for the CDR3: TGTGCCACCAGCAGAGACGGGGTCACAGATACGCAGTATTTT. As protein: CATSRDGVTDTQYF.

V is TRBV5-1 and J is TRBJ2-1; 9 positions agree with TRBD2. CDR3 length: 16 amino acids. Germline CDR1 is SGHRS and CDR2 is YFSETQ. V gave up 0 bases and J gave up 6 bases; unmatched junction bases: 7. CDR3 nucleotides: TGCGCCAGCAGCTTGGACGGGGGGACTAGCTCCAATGAGCAGTTCTTC. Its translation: CASSLDGGTSSNEQFF.

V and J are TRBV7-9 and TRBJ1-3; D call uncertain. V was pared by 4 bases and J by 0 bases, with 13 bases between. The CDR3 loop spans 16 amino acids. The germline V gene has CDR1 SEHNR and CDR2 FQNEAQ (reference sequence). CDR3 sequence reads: CASSYIVASSGNTIYF. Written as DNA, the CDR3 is TGTGCCAGCAGCTACATAGTAGCGAGCTCTGGAAACACCATATATTTT.

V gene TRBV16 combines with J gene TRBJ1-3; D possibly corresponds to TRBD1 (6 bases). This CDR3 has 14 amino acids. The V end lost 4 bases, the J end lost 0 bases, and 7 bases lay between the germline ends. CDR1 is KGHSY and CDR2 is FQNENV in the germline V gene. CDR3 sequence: CASSPDSSGNTIYF. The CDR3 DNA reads TGTGCCAGCAGCCCGGACAGCTCTGGAAACACCATATATTTT.

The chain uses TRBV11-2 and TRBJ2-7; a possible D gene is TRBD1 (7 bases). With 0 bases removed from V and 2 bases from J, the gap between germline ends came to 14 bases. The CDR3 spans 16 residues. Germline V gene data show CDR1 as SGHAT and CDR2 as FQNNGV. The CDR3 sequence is CASSLDLQGGAYEQYF. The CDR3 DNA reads TGTGCCAGCAGCTTAGATCTGCAGGGGGGAGCCTACGAGCAGTACTTC.

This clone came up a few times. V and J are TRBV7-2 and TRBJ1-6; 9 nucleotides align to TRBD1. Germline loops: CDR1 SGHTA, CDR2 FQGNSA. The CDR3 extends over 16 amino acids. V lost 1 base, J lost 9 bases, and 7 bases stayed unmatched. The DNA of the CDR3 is TGTGCCAGCAGCTTAGATTTCGGGACAGGGTTTTCACCCCTCCACTTT. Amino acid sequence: CASSLDFGTGFSPLHF.

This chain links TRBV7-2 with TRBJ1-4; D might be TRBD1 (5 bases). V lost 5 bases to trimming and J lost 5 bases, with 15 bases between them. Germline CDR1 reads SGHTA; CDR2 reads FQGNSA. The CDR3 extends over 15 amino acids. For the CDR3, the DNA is TGTGCCAGCAGCCCGGGGGACCGGGACAATGAAAAACTGTTTTTT. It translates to CASSPGDRDNEKLFF.

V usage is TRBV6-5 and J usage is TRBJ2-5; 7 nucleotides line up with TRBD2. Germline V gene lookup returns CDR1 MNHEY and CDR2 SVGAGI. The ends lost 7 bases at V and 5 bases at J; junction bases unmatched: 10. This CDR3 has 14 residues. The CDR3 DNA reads TGTGCCAGCACCCCAGCGGGGAGGAGGGAGACCCAGTACTTC. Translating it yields CASTPAGRRETQYF.

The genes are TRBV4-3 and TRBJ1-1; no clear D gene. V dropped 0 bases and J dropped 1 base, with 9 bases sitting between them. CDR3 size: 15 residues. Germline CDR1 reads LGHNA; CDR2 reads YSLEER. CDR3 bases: TGCGCCAGCAGCCAAGATTTGTGGGCGAACACTGAAGCTTTCTTT. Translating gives CASSQDLWANTEAFF.

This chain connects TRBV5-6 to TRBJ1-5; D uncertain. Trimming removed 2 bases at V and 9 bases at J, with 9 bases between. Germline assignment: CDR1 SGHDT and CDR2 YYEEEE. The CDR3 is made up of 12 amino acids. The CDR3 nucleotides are TGTGCCAGCAGCTTCTCCAGCGGGCCCCAGCATTTT. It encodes CASSFSSGPQHF.

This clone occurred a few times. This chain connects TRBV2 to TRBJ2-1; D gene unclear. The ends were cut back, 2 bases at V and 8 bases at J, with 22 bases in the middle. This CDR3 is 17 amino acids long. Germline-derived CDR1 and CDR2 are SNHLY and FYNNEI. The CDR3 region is CASSEKHGQFWVHEQFF. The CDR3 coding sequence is TGTGCCAGCAGTGAAAAACATGGGCAGTTCTGGGTCCATGAGCAGTTCTTC. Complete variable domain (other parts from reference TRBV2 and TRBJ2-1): EPEVTQTPSHQVTQMGQEVILRCVPISNHLYFYWYRQILGQKVEFLVSFYNNEISEKSEIFDDQFSVERPDGSNFTLKIRSTKLEDSAMYFCASSEKHGQFWVHEQFFGPGTRLTVL.